The 22 T cell receptor beta chains listed next were all sequenced from one sample in a study of shared clonotypes between healthy human individuals (dated by TCRdb to 2018 to 2021). The library relied on the immunoSEQ multiplex PCR assay. The clones in this table, taken by TCRdb from immuneACCESS, are in-frame only. Not every clone is retained; where verified, under half of the shortfall comes from an unresolved V gene, and the cause of the rest is unknown. The sample yields over 850,000 clones; 70% to 80% were counted once. The ten largest clones represent roughly 0.56% of the sample. The specimen was memory CD4+ T cells from PBMCs. The label giving this sample's cell subset or site can be read as: CD45RA-negative fraction. These receptors came from a young man in good health. Some clones in this sample may be carry-over from other donors' samples.

This clone was detected only a few times. The V call is TRBV5-4, the J call TRBJ2-3, with 7 bases matching TRBD2. Germline V gene data show CDR1 as SGHNT and CDR2 as YYREEE (reference sequence). With 0 bases clipped from V and 3 bases from J, the junction kept 1 base outside the gene matches. This CDR3 is 14 amino acids long. The CDR3 is CASSLELATDTQYF. CDR3 DNA: TGTGCCAGCAGCTTGGAACTAGCGACAGATACGCAGTATTTT.

This chain's CDR3 is CASSLSGSWTQYF. In nucleotides, the CDR3 is TGTGCCAGCAGCTTGAGCGGGAGTTGGACCCAGTACTTC. The chain links TRBV5-5 to TRBJ2-5; 8 bases are a match to TRBD2. Per the germline V gene, CDR1 is SGHKS and CDR2 is YYEKEE (reference sequence). V dropped 1 base and J dropped 7; count of bases not matched to a gene: 3. This CDR3 has 13 amino acids.

This rearrangement joins TRBV4-2 to TRBJ1-2; D gene unclear. The CDR3 contains 16 residues. Trimming pared 5 bases from V and 6 bases from J, leaving 22 bases between. The germline CDR1 and CDR2 sequences are LGHNA and YNFKEQ. DNA for the CDR3: TGTGCCAGCAGCTTCCGGGTCCAAGCAGCCTTTGATGGCTACACCTTC. As protein: CASSFRVQAAFDGYTF.

This chain connects TRBV6-1 to TRBJ2-7; 10 bases are a match to TRBD2. From germline, CDR1 is MNHNS and CDR2 SASEGT. Trimming at V came to 4 bases and at J to 0 bases, leaving 9 bases not matched to a gene. The CDR3 contains 17 residues. CDR3 protein: CASSANSGRMRSYEQYF. In DNA, the CDR3 is TGTGCCAGCAGTGCGAATAGCGGGAGGATGCGCTCCTACGAGCAGTACTTC.

This clone was recorded many times. V usage is TRBV6-4 and J usage is TRBJ2-5; a weak D match, TRBD1 (6 bases). This CDR3 spans 15 amino acids. Germline assignment: CDR1 MRHNA and CDR2 SNTAGT. Trimming shortened V by 0 bases and J by 5 bases, and 13 bases separated the two germline ends. For the CDR3, the DNA is TGTGCCAGCAGTGACTCGATACAGGGCAGGGAGACCCAGTACTTC. Translation: CASSDSIQGRETQYF.

The V call is TRBV7-3, the J call TRBJ2-1; 14 bases fit TRBD2. The germline V gene encodes CDR1 SGHTA and CDR2 FQGTGA. J was trimmed by 10 bases and V by 3 bases; bases with no gene match: 8. This CDR3 has 16 amino acids. DNA of the CDR3: TGTGCCAGCAGCTTCGAGACTAGCGGGAGGGGTAAGGAGCAGTTCTTC. Encoded protein: CASSFETSGRGKEQFF. Combining the CDR3 with reference TRBV7-3 and TRBJ2-1 gives the whole variable domain GAGVSQTPSNKVTEKGKYVELRCDPISGHTALYWYRQSLGQGPEFLIYFQGTGAADDSGLPNDRFFAVRPEGSVSTLKIQRTERGDSAVYLCASSFETSGRGKEQFFGPGTRLTVL.

The chain links TRBV5-1 to TRBJ1-1; 7 bases are a match to TRBD1. CDR3 length: 14 amino acids. Germline values: CDR1 SGHRS, CDR2 YFSETQ. V gave up 0 bases and J gave up 5 bases; unmatched junction bases: 4. DNA of the CDR3: TGCGCCAGCAGCTTGGTAGGGGGCGGGACTGAAGCTTTCTTT. Amino acid sequence: CASSLVGGGTEAFF.

The V call is TRBV28, the J call TRBJ2-7, with D possibly being TRBD1 (6 bases). CDR3 size: 13 residues. CDR1 is MDHEN and CDR2 is SYDVKM in the germline V gene. The ends were cut back, 7 bases at V and 6 bases at J, with 16 bases in the middle. For the CDR3, the DNA is TGTGCCAGCACGGACTCTTGGGGGCTCGAGCAGTACTTC. Translating it yields CASTDSWGLEQYF.

This chain links TRBV21-1 with TRBJ2-2; no check of the table's D call, TRBD2, against the DNA was made. TRBV21-1 is a known pseudogene. The CDR3 length is 20 residues. The DNA of the CDR3 is TGTGCCAGCAGCATAGAAAGGCTACTGGTCGGACTAGCGGCCACCGGGGAGCTGTTTTTT. Residues: CASSIERLLVGLAATGELFF.

The chain employs TRBV6-1 and TRBJ2-1; D remains unclear. V lost 3 bases and J 3 bases, leaving 9 bases between the germline ends. CDR1 and CDR2 from the germline V gene are MNHNS and SASEGT. The CDR3 totals 14 residues. This CDR3 reads CASSDEAYYNEQFF. In DNA form, the CDR3 reads TGTGCCAGCAGTGACGAGGCGTACTACAATGAGCAGTTCTTC.

The table lists this clone with a few counts. The rearrangement joins TRBV7-8 to TRBJ1-5; D is undetermined. Germline values: CDR1 SGHVS, CDR2 FQNEAQ. V lost 2 bases to trimming and J lost 4 bases, with 6 bases between them. The CDR3 loop spans 13 amino acids. In DNA, the CDR3 is TGTGCCAGCAGCTTATCCCTAAATCAGCCCCAGCATTTT. This translates into CASSLSLNQPQHF.

This clone occurred once. V gene TRBV6-5 combines with J gene TRBJ2-3; D remains unclear. Per germline, CDR1 MNHEY and CDR2 SVGAGI. The CDR3 is 11 residues long. V lost 7 bases and J lost 2, with 4 bases in between. CDR3 loop: CASKYTDTQYF. CDR3 sequence (DNA): TGTGCCAGCAAGTACACAGATACGCAGTATTTT.

This chain connects TRBV19 to TRBJ2-7; the match to TRBD2 covers 12 bases. The germline CDR1 and CDR2 sequences are LNHDA and SQIVND (reference sequence). After removal of 7 bases from V and 6 bases from J, the junction contained 7 bases not matched to a gene. The CDR3 loop spans 14 amino acids. The CDR3 sequence: CASTWTSGTREQYF. The CDR3 DNA sequence: TGTGCCAGTACCTGGACTAGCGGGACGCGCGAGCAGTACTTC. The whole variable domain, remainder taken from reference TRBV19 and TRBJ2-7, is DGGITQSPKYLFRKEGQNVTLSCEQNLNHDAMYWYRQDPGQGLRLIYYSQIVNDFQKGDIAEGYSVSREKKESFPLTVTSAQKNPTAFYLCASTWTSGTREQYFGPGTRLTVT.

The chain combines TRBV5-1 with TRBJ2-5; TRBD1 matches 8 bases. Germline V lookup: CDR1 SGHRS, CDR2 YFSETQ. Trimming took 7 bases from V and 1 from J; bases not matched to a gene: 12. The length of the CDR3 is 16 residues. The CDR3 bases are TGCGCCAGCGTAATTGGGGGGACAGGAGCCCAAGAGACCCAGTACTTC. Residues: CASVIGGTGAQETQYF. Variable domain in full (rest from reference TRBV5-1 and TRBJ2-5): KAGVTQTPRYLIKTRGQQVTLSCSPISGHRSVSWYQQTPGQGLQFLFEYFSETQRNKGNFPGRFSGRQFSNSRSEMNVSTLELGDSALYLCASVIGGTGAQETQYFGPGTRLLVL.

This clone came up a few times. This chain links TRBV19 with TRBJ1-1; D is unresolved. V lost 5 bases to trimming and J lost 0 bases, with 13 bases between them. The CDR3 loop spans 15 amino acids. Germline-derived CDR1 and CDR2 are LNHDA and SQIVND (reference sequence). DNA for the CDR3: TGTGCCAGTAGTCTTGAGACATGGGTGAACACTGAAGCTTTCTTT. Protein product: CASSLETWVNTEAFF.

This clone has only a few counts. A read error may produce the germline difference seen at one junction end. V and J are TRBV7-2 and TRBJ1-1; D unclear. This CDR3 is built from 14 residues. Germline CDR1 reads SGHTA; CDR2 reads FQGNSA. CDR3 loop: CASSFGSGNAEAFF. The DNA of the CDR3 is TGTGCCAGCAGCTTTGGTTCCGGGAACGCTGAAGCTTTCTTT.

V and J are TRBV28 and TRBJ1-5; D unclear. Trimming removed 6 bases from V and 4 bases from J, with 4 bases in between. The CDR3 is 11 residues long. Germline V gene lookup returns CDR1 MDHEN and CDR2 SYDVKM. The CDR3 reads CASRKNQPQHF. The CDR3 DNA follows: TGTGCCAGCAGGAAAAATCAGCCCCAGCATTTT.

This clone was detected only once. The chain joins TRBV6-6 to TRBJ1-1; maybe TRBD1 (6 bases). This CDR3 has 14 amino acids. Germline values: CDR1 MNHNY, CDR2 SVGAGI (reference sequence). Trimming cost V 6 bases and J 5 bases, with 16 bases left between them. The CDR3 spells CASRTGRSGTEAFF. The DNA of the CDR3 is TGTGCCAGCAGAACAGGGCGCTCCGGTACTGAAGCTTTCTTT.

The rearrangement uses TRBV4-1 and TRBJ2-2; the D call may be TRBD1 or TRBD2 (5 bases each). Germline values: CDR1 MGHRA, CDR2 YSYEKL. The CDR3 is made up of 16 amino acids. Trimming took off 1 base at V and 7 bases at J, with 16 bases between the two ends. In DNA, the CDR3 is TGCGCCAGCAGCCAAGTAGGTGGGACCCAAAGCGGGGAGCTGTTTTTT. Encoded protein: CASSQVGGTQSGELFF.

The rearrangement links TRBV4-1 to TRBJ2-5, with 8 bases aligning to TRBD2. The CDR3 sequence is 16 residues long. Germline V CDR1 and CDR2: MGHRA, YSYEKL. V trimming: 0 bases; J trimming: 6 bases; junction bases outside the gene matches: 9. Here the CDR3 reads CASSQELVAGQQTQYF. The CDR3 region has the DNA TGCGCCAGCAGCCAAGAATTGGTAGCGGGGCAGCAGACCCAGTACTTC.

The chain couples TRBV6-6 to TRBJ2-6; D is unresolved. Germline V gene lookup returns CDR1 MNHNY and CDR2 SVGAGI (reference sequence). V was clipped by 6 bases and J by 0 bases, with 9 bases between them. The CDR3 spans 15 residues. Written as DNA, the CDR3 is TGTGCCAGCAGCCTTACAGACTCTGGGGCCAACGTCCTGACTTTC. It yields the protein CASSLTDSGANVLTF.

With respect to this clone: Other DNA sequences within the sample encode an identical CDR3. The rearrangement joins TRBV2 to TRBJ1-5; possible D gene TRBD1, 6 bases. CDR3 length equals 14 residues. Germline loops: CDR1 SNHLY, CDR2 FYNNEI. The ends were cut back, 5 bases at V and 0 bases at J, with 8 bases in the middle. The chain's CDR3 is CASSRTDSNQPQHF. The CDR3 region has the DNA TGTGCCAGCAGTCGGACAGATAGCAATCAGCCCCAGCATTTT.